A single sample is the source of the 17 T cell receptor beta chains below, sequenced in a study of shared clonotypes between healthy human individuals. TCRdb's copy holds only in-frame clones and misses some; the assay was immunoSEQ multiplex PCR. The data contain under 650,000 clones, less than 96% of them singletons. The sequencing sample was made of naive CD4+ T cells sorted from blood. The subset denotes: CD45RA+ positively selected. Source of these receptors: a woman aged 25 to 45 in good health.

The V and J genes are TRBV11-3 and TRBJ2-1; the match to TRBD2 covers 12 bases. The CDR3 is made up of 18 amino acids. CDR1 and CDR2 (germline): SGHNT, YENEEA. After removal of 0 bases from V and 8 bases from J, the junction contained 11 bases not matched to a gene. The CDR3 sequence is CASSLDPHPSGRAYEQFF. As DNA, the CDR3 is TGTGCCAGCAGCTTAGATCCCCACCCTAGCGGGAGGGCCTATGAGCAGTTCTTC.

The rearrangement uses TRBV7-9 and TRBJ2-2, with 7 bases aligning to TRBD2. V lost 8 bases, J lost 5 bases, and 11 bases stayed unmatched. The germline V gene has CDR1 SEHNR and CDR2 FQNEAQ (reference sequence). This CDR3 contains 15 residues. CDR3 sequence (DNA): TGTGCCAGCCAGGGAGGGTCACCTCAAACCGGGGAGCTGTTTTTT. This gives the protein CASQGGSPQTGELFF. The full variable domain, completed using reference TRBV7-9 and TRBJ2-2, is DTGVSQNPRHKITKRGQNVTFRCDPISEHNRLYWYRQTLGQGPEFLTYFQNEAQLEKSRLLSDRFSAERPKGSFSTLEIQRTEQGDSAMYLCASQGGSPQTGELFFGEGSRLTVL.

The chain uses TRBV19 and TRBJ2-1; D perhaps matches TRBD1 (5 bases). V was clipped by 5 bases and J by 10 bases, with 9 bases between them. There are 11 residues in the CDR3. Germline values: CDR1 LNHDA, CDR2 SQIVND (reference sequence). This chain's CDR3 is CASSVKGEQFF. The CDR3 DNA sequence: TGTGCCAGTAGTGTTAAGGGGGAGCAGTTCTTC.

The count of this clone is one. The genes are TRBV10-3 and TRBJ2-3; D remains unclear. CDR1 ENHRY and CDR2 SYGVKD come from the germline V gene. The CDR3 length is 13 residues. V shed 10 bases and J shed 3 bases, with 14 bases lying between them. CDR3 sequence: CATAPSGTDTQYF. CDR3 sequence (DNA): TGTGCCACCGCTCCAAGTGGGACAGATACGCAGTATTTT.

This clone was observed a handful of times. The J gene is TRBJ1-2, the V gene TRBV5-1, with 7 bases matching TRBD1. This CDR3 region has 14 residues. Germline values: CDR1 SGHRS, CDR2 YFSETQ. V lost 5 bases and J lost 6; bases outside the gene matches: 10. The CDR3 DNA follows: TGCGCCAGCAGGAAAGTCGACAGGGTCCATGGCTACACCTTC. Translating it yields CASRKVDRVHGYTF.

This chain connects TRBV25-1 to TRBJ2-5; 9 bases map to TRBD2. The DNA end is a closer match to TRBJ2-7, so the J assignment may be wrong. CDR1 MGHDK and CDR2 SYGVNS come from the germline V gene. The CDR3 consists of 17 residues. The CDR3 region is CASSNGLAQAKIYEQYF. The CDR3, as DNA: TGTGCCAGCAGTAACGGACTAGCGCAAGCTAAAATCTACGAGCAGTACTTC.

The chain couples TRBV2 to TRBJ1-5; D not resolved. Germline V gives CDR1 SNHLY, CDR2 FYNNEI. V lost 3 bases, J lost 7 bases, and 13 bases lay in between. The CDR3 totals 14 residues. CDR3 coding DNA: TGTGCCAGCAGTGAGGACGGGGTGGTGCAGCCCCAGCATTTT. Amino acids: CASSEDGVVQPQHF.

The rearrangement joins TRBV5-1 to TRBJ1-2; D possibly corresponds to TRBD1 (6 bases). Looked up from germline, CDR1 is SGHRS and CDR2 is YFSETQ. Trimming left V 0 bases short and J 5 bases short, with 8 bases between. This CDR3 spans 13 amino acids. In nucleotides, the CDR3 is TGCGCCAGCAGCTTGGCACAGGGTTATGGCTACACCTTC. This gives the protein CASSLAQGYGYTF.

This rearrangement joins TRBV19 to TRBJ1-5; D is undetermined. Deletions cut 9 bases from V and 0 bases from J, with 12 bases between. Germline V gives CDR1 LNHDA, CDR2 SQIVND (reference sequence). This CDR3 is 14 amino acids long. CDR3 protein: CASQRTYSNQPQHF. The CDR3 DNA reads as TGTGCCAGCCAGCGGACGTATAGCAATCAGCCCCAGCATTTT.

The chain uses TRBV27 and TRBJ2-5, with D perhaps TRBD1 or TRBD2 (5 bases each). Trimming shortened V by 0 bases and J by 5 bases, and 13 bases separated the two germline ends. Germline loops: CDR1 MNHEY, CDR2 SMNVEV (reference sequence). CDR3 length: 15 amino acids. CDR3 bases: TGTGCCAGCAGTTTATCCGGGACCCAGAGGGAGACCCAGTACTTC. The encoded protein is CASSLSGTQRETQYF.

The genes are TRBV6-1 and TRBJ1-5; unclear D gene. The CDR3 contains 12 residues. Germline V lookup: CDR1 MNHNS, CDR2 SASEGT. With 6 bases removed from V and 9 bases from J, the gap between germline ends came to 12 bases. CDR3 loop: CASSIRGLPQHF. CDR3 in DNA: TGTGCCAGCAGCATCCGGGGTTTGCCCCAGCATTTT.

This chain uses TRBV30 with TRBJ1-3; D is unclear. V lost 0 bases to trimming and J lost 2 bases, with 8 bases between them. The CDR3 has 14 residues. Germline V gene data show CDR1 as GTSNPN and CDR2 as SVGIG (reference sequence). The CDR3 sequence: CAWSVLATGNTIYF. DNA of the CDR3: TGTGCCTGGAGTGTACTAGCGACTGGAAACACCATATATTTT.

The V call is TRBV15, the J call TRBJ1-1; no clear D. In germline, CDR1 is LNHNV, CDR2 YYDKDF (reference sequence). V gave up 2 bases and J gave up 1 base, with 8 bases separating them. The CDR3 runs 14 residues. Here the CDR3 reads CATSRPTENTEAFF. CDR3 bases: TGTGCCACCAGCAGACCTACCGAGAACACTGAAGCTTTCTTT. Combining the CDR3 with reference TRBV15 and TRBJ1-1 gives the whole variable domain DAMVIQNPRYQVTQFGKPVTLSCSQTLNHNVMYWYQQKSSQAPKLLFHYYDKDFNNEADTPDNFQSRRPNTSFCFLDIRSPGLGDTAMYLCATSRPTENTEAFFGQGTRLTVV.

This clone was recorded only once. V usage is TRBV18 and J usage is TRBJ1-5; D unresolved. V was trimmed by 1 base and J by 1 base, leaving 8 bases between them. Per germline, CDR1 KGHSH and CDR2 LQKENI. The CDR3 is 15 amino acids. The CDR3 here is CASSPRESSNQPQHF. In DNA form, the CDR3 reads TGTGCCAGCTCACCACGGGAGTCAAGCAATCAGCCCCAGCATTTT.

This rearrangement joins TRBV7-6 to TRBJ2-2; 7 bases match TRBD2. J was trimmed by 7 bases and V by 2 bases; bases with no gene match: 10. Germline V gene data show CDR1 as SGHVS and CDR2 as FNYEAQ. The CDR3 contains 16 residues. The CDR3 sequence: CASSLRSAGEDGELFF. DNA for the CDR3: TGTGCCAGCAGCTTAAGGTCGGCGGGAGAGGACGGGGAGCTGTTTTTT.

The chain links TRBV5-1 to TRBJ2-3; 7 nucleotides agree with TRBD2. This CDR3 region has 17 residues. Unmatched junction bases numbered 8, after V lost 1 base and J lost 0 bases. Looked up from germline, CDR1 is SGHRS and CDR2 is YFSETQ. The CDR3 loop is CASSLLGGSTSTDTQYF. The CDR3 DNA is TGCGCCAGCAGCTTGCTGGGCGGGAGTACAAGCACAGATACGCAGTATTTT.

The chain carries TRBV28 and TRBJ1-1; D may be TRBD1 (6 bases). The CDR3 runs 17 residues. V lost 5 bases and J 5 bases, leaving 24 bases between the germline ends. Germline CDR1 and CDR2: MDHEN and SYDVKM. In DNA form, the CDR3 reads TGTGCCAGCAGTCTAGGGCTCCGGGGGGGGCGGAGGACTGAAGCTTTCTTT. The encoded protein is CASSLGLRGGRRTEAFF.